This passage covers 24 T cell receptor beta chains from one sample sequenced in a study of blood T cell repertoires in COVID-19. Only in-frame clones appear in the TCRdb table, and some are missing; sequencing was by immunoSEQ multiplex PCR. This sample has a few hundred thousand clones; around nine tenths occur once, and the top ten carry roughly a tenth. Sequencing input: PBMCs or T cells enriched from blood (not recorded which). These receptors all stem from a woman in her forties or fifties who had recovered from COVID-19.

This chain connects TRBV7-8 to TRBJ2-1; 10 nucleotides line up with TRBD2. The germline V gene encodes CDR1 SGHVS and CDR2 FQNEAQ. The CDR3 has 13 amino acids. Trimming took 6 bases from V and 14 from J; bases not matched to a gene: 10. The CDR3 DNA is TGTGCCAGCAGGTTCGAGCGGGGGGGCTTGGAGTTCTTC. It codes for CASRFERGGLEFF.

This clone was found once. This chain connects TRBV2 to TRBJ2-1, with 9 bases aligning to TRBD1. After removal of 6 bases from V and 2 bases from J, the junction contained 5 bases not matched to a gene. The CDR3 extends over 15 amino acids. Germline lookup yields CDR1 SNHLY and CDR2 FYNNEI. CDR3 bases: TGTGCCAGCAGCGCGGGGACAGGGCCCTACAATGAGCAGTTCTTC. It encodes CASSAGTGPYNEQFF.

This chain links TRBV18 with TRBJ2-6, with 9 nucleotides matching TRBD2. Germline CDR1 reads KGHSH; CDR2 reads LQKENI. Losses at the gene ends were 1 base for V and 2 bases for J; bases not matched to a gene: 3. This CDR3 region has 17 residues. DNA of the CDR3: TGTGCCAGCTCACCACTAGCGGGGGAGGCTGGGGCCAACGTCCTGACTTTC. It yields the protein CASSPLAGEAGANVLTF.

The CDR3 spells CASRIQGNYGYTF. The CDR3 DNA sequence: TGTGCCAGCAGAATACAGGGGAACTATGGCTACACCTTC. The rearrangement uses TRBV12-3 or TRBV12-4 and TRBJ1-2, with 7 bases identical to TRBD1. The CDR3 is 13 residues long. The V gene end was trimmed by 6 bases and the J gene end by 2 bases; junction bases not matched to a gene: 3.

This chain uses TRBV20-1 with TRBJ1-5, with 8 nucleotides matching TRBD1. The V gene end was trimmed by 3 bases and the J gene end by 2 bases; junction bases not matched to a gene: 6. From germline, CDR1 is DFQATT and CDR2 SNEGSKA (reference sequence). The CDR3 is 15 residues long. In DNA, the CDR3 is TGCAGTGCTAGTGCAGCGACAGGGGGCAATCAGCCCCAGCATTTT. It is translated as CSASAATGGNQPQHF.

A single count supports this clone. The chain employs TRBV6-4 and TRBJ1-1, with a possible D match to TRBD1 (5 bases). Germline V gene data show CDR1 as MRHNA and CDR2 as SNTAGT. The germline V and J ends were trimmed by 0 bases and 0 bases, with 8 bases remaining between them. The CDR3 spans 15 residues. For the CDR3, the DNA is TGTGCCAGCAGTGACTCGTCAGGGATGAACACTGAAGCTTTCTTT. Encoded protein: CASSDSSGMNTEAFF.

This chain uses TRBV2 with TRBJ1-5; TRBD1 agrees at 8 bases. V lost 4 bases to trimming and J lost 4 bases; unmatched junction nucleotides: 3. The CDR3 spans 14 residues. Germline V gene data show CDR1 as SNHLY and CDR2 as FYNNEI. CDR3 sequence: CASSGDRRNQPQHF. The CDR3 DNA reads TGTGCCAGCAGTGGGGACAGGCGGAATCAGCCCCAGCATTTT. Full variable domain (rest looked up from reference TRBV2 and TRBJ1-5): EPEVTQTPSHQVTQMGQEVILRCVPISNHLYFYWYRQILGQKVEFLVSFYNNEISEKSEIFDDQFSVERPDGSNFTLKIRSTKLEDSAMYFCASSGDRRNQPQHFGDGTRLSIL.

Here the CDR3 DNA reads TGTGCCACCAGCAGAGAGTCCGGGACAACCTACGAGCAGTACTTC. Amino acid sequence: CATSRESGTTYEQYF. The chain is built from TRBV15 and TRBJ2-7, with D tentatively TRBD1 (6 bases). The CDR3 sequence is 15 residues long. CDR1 and CDR2 (germline): LNHNV, YYDKDF (reference sequence). V dropped 0 bases and J dropped 2 bases, with 11 bases sitting between them.

This sequence joins TRBV25-1 and TRBJ1-1, with 7 bases matching TRBD1. J lost 3 bases, V lost 1 base, and 8 bases had no gene match. The CDR3 has 16 residues. Looked up from germline, CDR1 is MGHDK and CDR2 is SYGVNS. The CDR3 sequence is CASSESLVRGDTEAFF. DNA of the CDR3: TGTGCCAGCAGTGAATCTCTCGTCAGGGGGGACACTGAAGCTTTCTTT.

The V call is TRBV3-1 (or the pseudogene TRBV3-2), the J call TRBJ2-1; 15 bases are a match to TRBD2. V gave up 5 bases and J gave up 7 bases; unmatched junction bases: 3. This CDR3 is built from 15 residues. In germline, CDR1 is LGHDT, CDR2 YNNKEL (reference sequence). The CDR3, as DNA: TGTGCCAGCAGCGGACTAGCGGGGGGGAGAAATGAGCAGTTCTTC. Its translation is CASSGLAGGRNEQFF.

Details on this clone: This CDR3 is also generated by other DNA sequences in the sample. The chain is built from TRBV2 and TRBJ2-1, with D perhaps matching TRBD2 (5 bases). Germline V gene sequence: CDR1 SNHLY, CDR2 FYNNEI. Trimming shortened V by 6 bases and J by 0 bases, and 6 bases separated the two germline ends. The CDR3 consists of 13 residues. The CDR3: CASRGSSYNEQFF. The CDR3 coding sequence is TGTGCCAGCAGGGGGAGCTCCTACAATGAGCAGTTCTTC.

The chain has TRBV11-3 and TRBJ2-7; 7 bases agree with TRBD1. Per the germline V gene, CDR1 is SGHNT and CDR2 is YENEEA. The CDR3 extends over 14 amino acids. V lost 6 bases and J lost 3; bases outside the gene matches: 8. The CDR3: CASSLRDRDYEQYF. The CDR3 nucleotides are TGTGCCAGCAGTTTAAGGGACAGAGACTACGAGCAGTACTTC. The full variable domain, with the rest looked up from reference TRBV11-3 and TRBJ2-7, is EAGVVQSPRYKIIEKKQPVAFWCNPISGHNTLYWYLQNLGQGPELLIRYENEEAVDDSQLPKDRFSAERLKGVDSTLKIQPAELGDSAVYLCASSLRDRDYEQYFGPGTRLTVT.

The rearrangement links TRBV5-8 to TRBJ1-5, with a possible D match to TRBD1 (6 bases). The V end lost 3 bases, the J end lost 1 base, and 11 bases lay between the germline ends. The CDR3 has 15 residues. Per germline, CDR1 SGHTS and CDR2 YDEGEE. CDR3 in DNA: TGTGCCAGCAGCTCGGGACAACCAAGCAATCAGCCCCAGCATTTT. Protein product: CASSSGQPSNQPQHF.

The chain is built from TRBV5-1 and TRBJ2-4; TRBD2 agrees at 8 bases. The CDR3 runs 17 residues. CDR1 and CDR2 (germline): SGHRS, YFSETQ. V shed 0 bases and J 0 bases; nucleotides not matched to a gene: 5. The CDR3 DNA follows: TGCGCCAGCAGCTTGGGAGCGGGAGCTCTAGCCAAAAACATTCAGTACTTC. This encodes CASSLGAGALAKNIQYF.

CDR3 protein: CASSLADEGAPLRTGELFF. As DNA, the CDR3 is TGCGCCAGCAGCTTGGCCGATGAAGGGGCCCCCCTGCGGACCGGGGAGCTGTTTTTT. The chain recombines TRBV5-1 with TRBJ2-2, with a possible D match to TRBD1 (5 bases). CDR1 SGHRS and CDR2 YFSETQ come from the germline V gene. V was pared by 0 bases and J by 5 bases, with 23 bases between. The CDR3 sequence is 19 residues long.

The chain employs TRBV5-4 and TRBJ1-3; D gene uncertain. Trimming took 3 bases from V and 5 from J, leaving 12 bases between them. Germline lookup yields CDR1 SGHNT and CDR2 YYREEE (reference sequence). This CDR3 has 14 amino acids. CDR3: CASSSSGPRNTIYF. The CDR3 DNA reads as TGTGCCAGCAGCTCCTCAGGCCCTCGAAACACCATATATTTT.

The chain joins TRBV21-1 to TRBJ2-7; no DNA check was done on the table's D call, TRBD2. TRBV21-1 is listed as a pseudogene. This CDR3 comprises 17 residues. CDR3 sequence: CASSKASPRGESYEQYF. The CDR3, as DNA: TGTGCCAGCAGCAAAGCTTCCCCACGCGGGGAATCCTACGAGCAGTACTTC.

The rearrangement joins TRBV15 to TRBJ2-5, with 7 positions matching TRBD2. Germline loops: CDR1 LNHNV, CDR2 YYDKDF (reference sequence). This CDR3 region has 16 residues. V lost 0 bases and J lost 1; bases outside the gene matches: 5. CDR3 nucleotides: TGTGCCACCAGCAGAGATAGGCTAGCGGCCCAAGAGACCCAGTACTTC. This gives the protein CATSRDRLAAQETQYF.

The rearrangement links TRBV5-1 to TRBJ1-2; TRBD1 matches at 7 bases. The germline gives CDR1 SGHRS, CDR2 YFSETQ. With V trimmed by 0 bases and J by 3 bases, 5 bases remained unmatched. This CDR3 is built from 15 residues. In nucleotides, the CDR3 is TGCGCCAGCAGCTTGGAAAGACAGGGTTACTATGGCTACACCTTC. Translating gives CASSLERQGYYGYTF.

The chain joins TRBV11-3 to TRBJ2-7; 9 bases map to TRBD2. V dropped 5 bases and J dropped 2; count of bases not matched to a gene: 7. Germline V CDR1 and CDR2: SGHNT, YENEEA. The CDR3 totals 15 residues. The CDR3 is CASSKSSGVAYEQYF. CDR3 nucleotide sequence: TGTGCCAGCAGCAAGTCTAGCGGGGTGGCCTACGAGCAGTACTTC.

The chain combines TRBV25-1 with TRBJ2-3; 10 positions match TRBD1. The V gene's germline CDR1 is MGHDK and CDR2 SYGVNS. After removal of 3 bases from V and 1 base from J, the junction contained 1 base not matched to a gene. CDR3 size: 15 residues. The chain's CDR3 is CASSETGGRTDTQYF. CDR3 coding DNA: TGTGCCAGCAGTGAGACAGGGGGCCGCACAGATACGCAGTATTTT.

V gene TRBV19 combines with J gene TRBJ1-6, with D possibly matching TRBD1 (6 bases). V lost 7 bases and J lost 3, with 10 bases in between. The CDR3 runs 14 residues. Germline loops: CDR1 LNHDA, CDR2 SQIVND (reference sequence). This CDR3 reads CASIPDSYNSPLHF. CDR3 sequence (DNA): TGTGCCAGTATACCGGACAGCTATAATTCACCCCTCCACTTT. Using reference TRBV19 and TRBJ1-6 for the parts outside the CDR3, the full variable domain is DGGITQSPKYLFRKEGQNVTLSCEQNLNHDAMYWYRQDPGQGLRLIYYSQIVNDFQKGDIAEGYSVSREKKESFPLTVTSAQKNPTAFYLCASIPDSYNSPLHFGNGTRLTVT.

The chain links TRBV4-1 to TRBJ2-3, with TRBD1 identical over 7 bases. This CDR3 has 16 residues. J gave up 0 bases and V 5 bases, and 8 bases lay outside the gene matches. Looked up from germline, CDR1 is MGHRA and CDR2 is YSYEKL. Here the CDR3 reads CASSYLPGQSTDTQYF. The DNA for the CDR3 is TGCGCCAGCAGCTACCTACCGGGACAGAGCACAGATACGCAGTATTTT.

The V gene is TRBV4-3, the J gene TRBJ2-1; possibly TRBD1 for D (6 bases). CDR3 length: 13 amino acids. Trimming took off 4 bases at V and 10 bases at J, with 14 bases between the two ends. Germline V CDR1 and CDR2: LGHNA, YSLEER. Here the CDR3 reads CASSRTLGGEQFF. CDR3 DNA: TGCGCCAGCAGCCGCACCCTTGGGGGCGAGCAGTTCTTC.